This T cell receptor beta chain appears in the sequencing data of a study of blood T cell repertoires in COVID-19. Original data processing: Scientists estimated how many nucleated cells there were by amplifying reference gene primers. Measured with immunoSEQ multiplex PCR; TCRdb has only the in-frame clones, and not every one. The DNA gave D and trimming, while V, J and clone size come from that table. The sample has some 320,000 clones, 85% to 95% seen once. Germline values: CDR1 MDHEN, CDR2 SYDVKM. V lost 5 bases, J lost 4 bases, and 12 bases stayed unmatched. The CDR3 runs to 16 residues. Material for sequencing was PBMCs or T cells enriched from blood (not recorded which). The clonotype originates from a woman in her twenties or thirties who had been exposed to COVID-19. The chain joins TRBV28 to TRBJ2-3, with 7 nucleotides matching TRBD2. CDR3 loop: CASSASRTSFPDTQYF. The CDR3 DNA reads as TGTGCCAGCAGTGCCTCCCGGACTAGTTTTCCAGATACGCAGTATTTT.